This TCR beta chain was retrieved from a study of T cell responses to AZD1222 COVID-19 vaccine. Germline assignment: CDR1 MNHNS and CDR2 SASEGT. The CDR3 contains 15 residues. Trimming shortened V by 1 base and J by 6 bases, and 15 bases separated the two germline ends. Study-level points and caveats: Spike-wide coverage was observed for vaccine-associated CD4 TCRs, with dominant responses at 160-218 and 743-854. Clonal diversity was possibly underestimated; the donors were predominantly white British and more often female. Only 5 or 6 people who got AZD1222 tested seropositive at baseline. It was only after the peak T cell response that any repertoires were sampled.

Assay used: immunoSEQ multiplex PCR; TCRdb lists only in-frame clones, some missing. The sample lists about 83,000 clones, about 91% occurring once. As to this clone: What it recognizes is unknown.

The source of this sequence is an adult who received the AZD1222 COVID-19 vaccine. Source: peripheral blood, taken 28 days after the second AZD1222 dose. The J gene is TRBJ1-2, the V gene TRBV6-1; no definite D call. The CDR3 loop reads CASSEGVGTENGYTF. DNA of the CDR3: TGTGCCAGCAGTGAAGGTGTTGGTACAGAGAATGGCTACACCTTC.